This TCR beta chain stems from a study of T cell responses to AZD1222 COVID-19 vaccine (dated by TCRdb to about 2021). In terms of the full investigation: TCR sequencing covered more than 230 trial participants: 200 to 220 given two doses of AZD1222 and approximately 25 given two doses of MenACWY control vaccine. Trial participants were enrolled by age into 18-55, 56-69 and 70-plus year subgroups, with about 150, 28 and 57 TCR-sequenced participants respectively.

General conclusions and limits of the study: Participants were mostly white British and included more females than males, and it was suggested by the authors that clonal diversity may have been underestimated. Nearly half of unique spike-specific TCRs reportedly recognized epitopes outside regions mutated in the B.1.351 and B.1.1.7 variants. After two AZD1222 doses, spike-specific TCR breadth and depth were significantly higher than at day 0 and than in MenACWY recipients. No day 14 peak-response samples were available, so repertoires were characterized only after the peak T cell response. In the small 56-69-year group, the increase in depth fell short of significance, most likely because of low power. Conclusions about previously exposed vaccinees are limited because only five to seven AZD1222 recipients were SARS-CoV-2 seropositive at baseline. The whole spike protein was spanned by vaccine-associated CD4 TCRs, and dominant responses were seen in regions 160-218 and 743-854.

In the germline V gene (reference sequence), CDR1 corresponds to LNHDA and CDR2 to SQIVND. The germline ends are 8 bases apart after V is trimmed by 3 bases and J by 5 bases. From cysteine to phenylalanine, the CDR3 is 13 amino acids long. Here the CDR3 DNA is all that survives: 39 bases in frame from base 1. About this clone itself: The antigen it recognizes is unknown. No per-base quality is available; no much larger clone lies one base away.

The CDR3 regions of human TCRbeta chains were subjected to immunosequencing. The study's processing was this. TCRs in the repertoires were compared against a reference library of SARS-CoV-2-specific TCRs that had been generated with the MIRA antigen-specificity platform. Breadth was defined as the fraction of unique TCRs that were SARS-CoV-2-associated, and depth was defined as the fraction of total T cells that were SARS-CoV-2-associated. Using the MIRA data, each spike-specific TCR was mapped to the spike region that the TCR reacts to and placed in a CD4 or CD8 class. Log10-transformed breadth and depth values were compared by one-way ANOVA with Sidak's multiple comparisons tests. Imported from immuneACCESS, the table was reduced by TCRdb to in-frame sequences with V and J called. These copies leave out some clones; in studies compared against another copy, an unresolved V gene accounts for under half, and the cause of the remainder is not known. V and J calls plus clone size are reproduced from that table; the DNA served to infer D and trimming. Present in this sample are approximately 140,000 clones, about 94% of which were seen just once. The biggest ten clones account for roughly 4% of the sample.

The time point label, as the study defines it: about 28 days (+/-7) after the second vaccine dose. Because spike-specific TCR depth and breadth did not differ between the two schedules, AZD1222 recipients who got a second dose at roughly 4 weeks were pooled with those who got a second dose at roughly 12 weeks. Vaccinee samples came from UK trials COV001 and COV002, including a single-blind randomized controlled phase 2/3 trial of AZD1222 (ChAdOx1 nCoV-19) in healthy adults. For TCRbeta chain sequencing, PBMC samples were collected from trial participants at day 0 and at day 28 after the second dose.

This receptor was taken from an adult who received the AZD1222 COVID-19 vaccine. The sequencing here drew on peripheral blood, taken 28 days after the second AZD1222 dose. Recombination linked TRBV19 to TRBJ1-5, with no D gene named confidently. CDR3 reads: CASSIRSDQPQHF. DNA sequence: TGTGCCAGTAGTATCCGGTCGGATCAGCCCCAGCATTTT.